The present T cell receptor beta chain was sequenced within a study of cytomegalovirus exposure and HLA in healthy donors (dated by TCRdb to about 2017). For the study in its entirety: An earlier analysis of 587 of the donors reported roughly 300 Gb of sequence data and 100 million to 120 million unique TCR beta sequences obtained from roughly 180 million T cells. Rather than using new phenotypic data, the later analysis identified candidate immune exposures from TCR beta sequences and from how often those sequences occurred across donors. Because of strong linkage in the cohort, five DR-DQ haplotypes were treated as single units for association and clustering. To predict cytomegalovirus infection status, the study combined high-throughput TCR immunosequencing, statistical association of individual TCRs with disease status, and machine learning. The study profiled the T cell repertoires of more than 500 subjects by immunosequencing and related them to cytomegalovirus serostatus. All discovery cohort repertoires had been generated using a single sequencing platform. An early release covering around 630 HLA-typed donors comprised 250 to 350 gigabases of sequencing data and roughly 86 million unique TCR sequences. Typing coverage varied by locus: about 620-630 donors for A, B, C, DRB1 and DQB1; under 550 for DQA1; approximately 610 for DPA1; some 470 for DPB1. The study aimed to test whether cataloging public T cell receptors could reveal signatures of past pathogen exposure. Both class I and class II loci were covered by HLA typing, at four-digit resolution. A separate validation cohort of approximately 130 different subjects was used in addition to the approximately 700-subject first cohort. In a later analysis, previously published TCR beta repertoires from 550 to 700 donors were re-analyzed and high-resolution HLA genotyping was added so that TCR occurrence patterns could be studied. The genetic ancestry cluster associated with self-reported Caucasian donors included around four fifths of the roughly 360 genotyped donors. To decide whether each TCR beta V gene segment behaved as functional or pseudogenic, an earlier analysis of some 600 of the donors relied on high-throughput TCR beta sequencing. Among almost 400 genotyped donors of the cohort, an average of approximately 230,000 unique TCR beta nucleotide sequences were sequenced per donor, roughly 20% of them non-productive. In a later genetic analysis, genome-wide SNP genotypes for 398 of the 666 donors were used, and that subset was treated as a discovery cohort. Alongside the repertoire data, information on donor age, sex, ethnicity and CMV serostatus was compiled.

Broad study findings and their caveats: In a later genetic analysis, a missense DCLRE1C variant was associated with V-gene and J-gene trimming of TCR beta chains, and the association was replicated in an independent cohort. In this cohort, only TCR beta chains were sequenced, and detectable features were limited by the absence of alpha or paired-chain data. Across donors, most TCR sequences were observed very rarely, whereas some public TCRs were present in many individuals. A further reported finding was that TCR beta sequences accurately predicted the HLA-A and HLA-B alleles for most subjects in the first cohort. Because HLA typing was unavailable for some donors at each locus, only the typed subset was used in association tests. When HLA alleles, especially DR and DQ, strongly co-occurred, TCR associations were difficult to assign to individual alleles. Broadly in line with IMGT annotations, most TCR beta V segments showed up in productive rearrangements about 87% or about 30% of the time in an earlier analysis of several hundred of the donors. In vitro tests confirmed that three of the cytomegalovirus-associated TCR beta chains recognize cytomegalovirus antigens. A later analysis found that most CMV-associated TCR beta chains appeared HLA-restricted, with HLA associations seemingly driven largely by CMV exposure. According to a later analysis, parvovirus B19, influenza, CMV and Epstein-Barr virus appeared linked to several top co-occurrence clusters. A cluster of highly shared sequence variants was judged likely to be a technical artifact of the sequencing pipeline. The authors suggested that the approach could potentially be extended to other disease states and immunological phenotypes. In a later genetic analysis, fewer N-insertions in productive TCRs were reported among donors in an Asian-associated ancestry cluster than the approximately 670-donor mean. In a later analysis, the rate of TCR association differed among HLA loci, with DRB1 alleles having the most associated TCRs and HLA-C alleles having the fewest. Specific HLA alleles were associated with 16,951 TCR beta sequences at a false discovery rate of 0.05 in a later analysis. Because the 87-base-pair reads could not distinguish some IMGT-functional V segments, including TRBV6-2 and TRBV6-3, those segments were excluded. The study listed 164 TCR beta chains as associated with cytomegalovirus. Presence/absence analyses assumed roughly uniform sequencing depth across donors, an assumption that may not hold. The earlier analysis of about 600 of the donors excluded 15 to 20 rarely observed V segments, including chromosome 9 orphons, because counts were too low. Cytomegalovirus status was reported to be diagnosed by the classifier with high specificity and sensitivity in both the original and validation cohorts. In a later analysis, HLA-associated TCR beta chains were found to be more clonally expanded and to have lower generation probabilities than equally common non-associated chains. For the cohort, immune exposure information was limited to CMV serostatus. Correlated functional status among segregating V segments might reflect linkage disequilibrium, but an unknown experimental factor could not be ruled out.

Notes on this clone: Its antigen specificity is not known. Base qualities are not recorded, but no much larger clone differs from it by a single base.

Receptor libraries were prepared by the immunoSEQ multiplex PCR assay. The multiplex PCR relied on a mix of 60 forward primers for TCR Vbeta segments and 13 reverse primers for TCR Jbeta segments. The CDR3 region of rearranged TCR beta genes was amplified from genomic DNA by a multiplex PCR assay. On the Illumina HiSeq System, the amplified TCR beta libraries were sequenced as 87-base-pair reads. Regarding the original processing steps: In a later analysis, 80 million or so unique TCR beta chains were counted across the approximately 640 repertoires, and roughly 10 million of these chains were shared by at least two donors. A nearest-neighbor algorithm error-corrected the raw reads and collapsed the reads into unique sequences, merging closely related sequences to remove PCR and sequencing errors. V, D and J gene segments were assigned by aligning CDR3 sequences to IMGT reference sequences. For a sequence to be retained, a match of at least six nucleotides to both a V gene segment and a J gene segment was required. Rearrangements were classified as productive when the CDR3 lacked stop codons and remained in frame with V and J, and all other rearrangements were classified as non-productive. Following IMGT convention, CDR3 was defined as the stretch from the second conserved V-encoded cysteine to the conserved J-encoded phenylalanine. Sequences without an unambiguous match to a single V gene segment were excluded from the earlier analysis of about 630 of the donors. In an earlier analysis of a few hundred of the donors, V segments were called functional above 56.7% productive rearrangements and were called segregating when the between-donor standard deviation exceeded 5%. A statistical classification framework was built to diagnose cytomegalovirus status from the catalog of TCR beta chain sequences. V and J gene assignment, in a later analysis, came from comparing TCR nucleotide sequences with IMGT/GENE-DB human TR gene sequences. Using the TCRdist pipeline, a later analysis assigned CDR3 sequences along with most-parsimonious VDJ recombination scenarios. In a later analysis, every TCR beta chain was defined by the combination of its CDR3 amino acid sequence and its V-gene family, and reads without a unique V-gene family were dropped. In a later analysis, 450 to 600 highly shared, low-generation-probability nucleotide sequences were removed to address suspected cross-contamination and a sequencing artifact. For each public chain, a later analysis derived a clonal expansion index from normalized ranks of inferred template counts within each repertoire. Generation probabilities in a later analysis came from a VDJ recombination model fitted to out-of-frame rearrangements, and those results were checked against IGoR. Hypergeometric tests were used in a later analysis to score TCR-TCR, TCR-HLA and TCR-CMV co-occurrence, with a repertoire-size bias correction applied to the TCR pairs. False discovery rates were estimated in a later analysis by permuting HLA or CMV assignments 20 times. In a later analysis, co-occurring TCRs were grouped using DBSCAN, with TCRdist sequence similarity added in when clustering inside HLA-allele-positive subsets. Repertoires with fewer than 30,000 or more than 120,000 public chains, plus five repertoires with anomalous nucleotide sharing, were excluded from co-occurrence clustering. TCRdb carries this immuneACCESS record with in-frame sequences only. Its versions omit some clonotypes, under half of them owing to an unresolved V gene in the studies checked, with the rest unexplained. The V and J calls and the clone size are those of that table, but D and trimming were determined from the DNA. The sample profile shows some 210,000 clones; 77% of them were found once. The top ten clonotypes cover 2% to 2.5% of the sample.

The cohort consisted of some 730 healthy bone marrow donors. At the time of sampling, all cohort members were nominally healthy, though unrecorded immune exposures were likely present. The donor was CMV seropositive and belonged to the group of 250 to 300 seropositive cohort members. A peripheral blood sample was provided by each donor, and peripheral blood mononuclear cells were used for TCR beta sequencing. The Qiagen DNeasy Blood Extraction Kit was used to extract genomic DNA from the blood cell samples. Measured from the cysteine to the phenylalanine, the CDR3 is 14 residues long. Only the CDR3 portion is preserved as DNA: 42 bases, with reading frame beginning at the first base. The trim is 4 bases for V and 3 bases for J, with a gap of 12 bases between the germline ends. CDR1 is given as KGHSH and CDR2 as LQKENI, both from the germline V gene.

The sequence was obtained from a woman aged 25 to 39 in good health and CMV-seropositive. The chain was built from TRBV18 and TRBJ1-1; tentative D gene TRBD1, with 5 bases matching. The sequenced sample consisted of PBMCs. The base sequence is TGTGCCAGCTCACTAACGAACAGGTACACTGAAGCTTTCTTT. Its protein is CASSLTNRYTEAFF.